This TCR beta chain was sequenced during a study of cytomegalovirus exposure and HLA in healthy donors. With 60 Vbeta and 13 Jbeta primers, the PCR was carried out. Profiled with immunoSEQ multiplex PCR; TCRdb holds only in-frame clones, not every one. This sample yields about 59,000 clones, of which just under 75% are seen a single time; roughly 6.4% belongs to the top ten. This clone was observed a handful of times. The CDR3 covers 15 residues. V was pared by 1 base and J by 3 bases, with 3 bases of the junction left unmatched. CDR1 is SGHTA, CDR2 FQGNSA, per germline. Samples came from healthy bone marrow donors.

V and J are TRBV7-2 and TRBJ2-3, with 8 bases fitting TRBD2. The TCR sequence derives from a man aged 25 to 45 in good health and CMV-seropositive. Sequences were obtained from PBMCs. CDR3 region: CASSLDAGGTDTQYF. The CDR3 bases are TGTGCCAGCAGCTTAGACGCGGGGGGAACAGATACGCAGTATTTT.